This entry lists 21 T cell receptor beta chains sequenced from one sample in a study of Graves' ophthalmopathy and Graves' hyperthyroidism. TCR beta CDR3 amplification used RNA transcripts. The library came from an HTBI-primed first-round RT-PCR and a second-round multiplex PCR. MiXCR was run by TCRdb on the multiplex PCR reads, yielding one entry per CDR3 protein. The sample has over a million distinct CDR3 sequences; less than 45% are singletons. Sequencing was done on a sample of peripheral blood or thyroid tissue (not recorded which). Receptor source: an adult man with Graves' hyperthyroidism.

This clonotype was detected many times. The chain couples TRBV3-1 to TRBJ2-7; D remains ambiguous. With 0 bases removed from V and 9 bases from J, the gap between germline ends came to 12 bases. In germline, CDR1 is LGHDT, CDR2 YNNKEL (reference sequence). The CDR3 is made up of 13 amino acids. CDR3 sequence reads: CASSQDQLNWQYF. DNA for the CDR3: TGTGCCAGCAGCCAAGATCAGCTCAATTGGCAGTACTTC.

As regards this clonotype: A much more abundant neighbour one base away suggests this may be a read error. CDR3 amino acids: CASSTRTGVGQPRHF. In nucleotides, the CDR3 is TGTGCCAGCAGTACTAGAACAGGGGTAGGACAGCCCCGGCATTTT. V and J are TRBV12-3 or TRBV12-4 and TRBJ1-5; TRBD1 agrees at 7 bases. The CDR3 length is 15 residues.

Many counts were recorded for this clonotype. V usage is TRBV5-1 and J usage is TRBJ1-1; D remains unclear. Germline lookup yields CDR1 SGHRS and CDR2 YFSETQ. The CDR3 is 12 amino acids. V gave up 2 bases and J gave up 8 bases, with 10 bases separating them. The CDR3 DNA reads TGCGCCAGCAGCTTTCTGGGCTTGGAAGCTTTCTTT. Its protein product is CASSFLGLEAFF.

This clonotype was observed at least ten times. The J gene is TRBJ1-2, the V gene TRBV29-1; no firm D call. The length of the CDR3 is 12 residues. The germline gives CDR1 SQVTM, CDR2 ANQGSEA. Trimming cost V 6 bases and J 6 bases, with 14 bases left between them. The CDR3 sequence is CSVSTALNGYTF. CDR3 DNA sequence: TGCAGCGTGTCGACGGCGCTTAATGGCTACACCTTC.

The CDR3 region is CASSARGWGNSPLHF. CDR3 nucleotides: TGTGCCAGCAGCGCCCGCGGGTGGGGTAATTCACCCCTCCACTTT. The chain recombines TRBV7-9 with TRBJ1-6; D call uncertain. The V and J ends lost 5 bases and 6 bases respectively, with 14 bases between them. The CDR3 runs 15 residues. The V gene's germline CDR1 is SEHNR and CDR2 FQNEAQ (reference sequence).

This clonotype was seen more than once but under ten times. This chain connects TRBV7-8 to TRBJ1-4; unclear D gene. Germline lookup yields CDR1 SGHVS and CDR2 FQNEAQ. Trimming shortened V by 5 bases and J by 4 bases, and 5 bases separated the two germline ends. This CDR3 is 12 amino acids long. CDR3 nucleotides: TGTGCCAGCAGCCGTTATAATGAAAAACTGTTTTTT. Encoded protein: CASSRYNEKLFF.

The chain is built from TRBV19 and TRBJ1-1; no firm D call. The germline V gene has CDR1 LNHDA and CDR2 SQIVND (reference sequence). V shed 4 bases and J shed 5 bases, with 11 bases lying between them. The CDR3 is 13 residues long. The CDR3 is CASSKASGTEAFF. For the CDR3, the DNA is TGTGCCAGTAGTAAGGCTTCTGGGACTGAAGCTTTCTTT.

Regarding this clonotype: A much larger clone differs from this one at a single base, so this may be a read error. This chain links TRBV20-1 with TRBJ2-5, with TRBD2 matching over 11 bases. The V gene end was trimmed by 3 bases and the J gene end by 5 bases; junction bases not matched to a gene: 8. CDR3 length equals 15 residues. Germline V gene data show CDR1 as DFQATT and CDR2 as SNEGSKA (reference sequence). The CDR3 nucleotides are TGCAGTGCTAGTCCGGGACTAGCGGTTTTTGAGACCCAGTACTTC. This translates into CSASPGLAVFETQYF.

This clonotype was detected many times. This chain joins TRBV7-8 and TRBJ1-2, with no clear D. This CDR3 comprises 14 residues. The V and J ends lost 1 base and 0 bases respectively, with 6 bases between them. Per the germline V gene, CDR1 is SGHVS and CDR2 is FQNEAQ. CDR3 nucleotide sequence: TGTGCCAGCAGCTTAGGTAGTACTAACTATGGCTACACCTTC. This translates into CASSLGSTNYGYTF.

The rearrangement joins TRBV7-7 to TRBJ2-5; 7 bases match TRBD1. Germline CDR1 reads SSHAT; CDR2 reads FNYEAQ (reference sequence). V shed 5 bases and J 6 bases; nucleotides not matched to a gene: 15. CDR3 length equals 16 residues. CDR3 nucleotide sequence: TGTGCCAGCAGCCCGGACAGGCCCACTGTCGGGAAGACCCAGTACTTC. Amino acid sequence: CASSPDRPTVGKTQYF.

CDR3 region: CASSLGSTHQETQYF. The CDR3 DNA reads TGCGCCAGCAGCTTGGGGAGCACTCACCAAGAGACCCAGTACTTC. This chain links TRBV5-1 with TRBJ2-5; D not certain. V was clipped by 0 bases and J by 0 bases, with 9 bases between them. Germline V CDR1 and CDR2: SGHRS, YFSETQ. CDR3 length: 15 residues.

In its sample, this clonotype was seen a few times. The chain employs TRBV6-5 and TRBJ2-7, with TRBD1 identical over 8 bases. The CDR3 loop spans 13 amino acids. Per the germline V gene, CDR1 is MNHEY and CDR2 is SVGAGI. The J segment lost 2 bases and the V segment lost 7 bases, leaving 4 bases of the junction unmatched. CDR3 DNA: TGTGCCAGCAACGACAGGGGAGCCTACGAGCAGTACTTC. This translates into CASNDRGAYEQYF.

This clonotype has at least ten counts. This rearrangement joins TRBV24-1 to TRBJ1-1; D is unresolved. This CDR3 has 12 amino acids. Germline CDR1 reads KGHDR; CDR2 reads SFDVKD. V was shortened by 4 bases and J by 3 bases, with 5 bases between the two germline ends. CDR3 nucleotides: TGTGCCACCAGTGACCCGGACACTGAAGCTTTCTTT. Its translation: CATSDPDTEAFF.

A note on this clonotype: The junction departs from germline at one end; a sequencing error may be responsible. The CDR3 DNA follows: TGTGCCAGCACCTCCGGCCACGGGAAGAACTCCTACGAGCACTACTTC. It is translated as CASTSGHGKNSYEHYF. V and J are TRBV7-2 and TRBJ2-7; a possible D gene is TRBD2 (5 bases). There are 16 residues in the CDR3. Germline CDR1 reads SGHTA; CDR2 reads FQGNSA.

Many counts were recorded for this clonotype. The rearrangement links TRBV7-2 to TRBJ2-7, with D possibly being TRBD1 (5 bases). Trimming stripped 2 bases from V and 2 bases from J, with 10 bases between. The CDR3 contains 14 residues. CDR1 SGHTA and CDR2 FQGNSA come from the germline V gene. In nucleotides, the CDR3 is TGTGCCAGCAGCTTACCAGGGCCCACCTACGAGCAGTACTTC. Protein product: CASSLPGPTYEQYF.

Ten or more counts support this clonotype. The V call is TRBV15, the J call TRBJ1-2; 9 bases agree with TRBD1. The V and J ends lost 2 bases and 6 bases, in that order; junction bases with no gene match: 4. This CDR3 has 14 residues. Germline CDR1 reads LNHNV; CDR2 reads YYDKDF (reference sequence). The CDR3 is CATSRPGQGNGYTF. CDR3 DNA: TGTGCCACCAGCAGACCGGGACAGGGAAATGGCTACACCTTC.

The chain has TRBV7-2 and TRBJ1-6; 10 bases match TRBD1. The CDR3 sequence is 16 residues long. Germline lookup yields CDR1 SGHTA and CDR2 FQGNSA. V gave up 1 base and J gave up 9 bases; unmatched junction bases: 6. The CDR3 DNA sequence: TGTGCCAGCAGCTTAGGGTCGGGGACAGGGGCTTCACCCCTCCACTTT. Protein: CASSLGSGTGASPLHF. Combining the CDR3 with reference TRBV7-2 and TRBJ1-6 gives the whole variable domain GAGVSQSPSNKVTEKGKDVELRCDPISGHTALYWYRQSLGQGLEFLIYFQGNSAPDKSGLPSDRFSAERTGGSVSTLTIQRTQQEDSAVYLCASSLGSGTGASPLHFGNGTRLTVT.

This clonotype was detected ten times or more. The rearrangement joins TRBV2 to TRBJ1-4, with unresolved D. The V end lost 8 bases, the J end lost 5 bases, and 18 bases lay between the germline ends. Germline V gene sequence: CDR1 SNHLY, CDR2 FYNNEI. This CDR3 comprises 15 residues. The CDR3 spells CASALRSSGNEKLFF. Written as DNA, the CDR3 is TGTGCCAGCGCTTTGAGATCTTCCGGGAATGAAAAACTGTTTTTT.

This clonotype was seen at least ten times. The chain is built from TRBV7-9 and TRBJ2-7; 9 bases line up with TRBD1. After removal of 5 bases from V and 6 bases from J, the junction contained 14 bases not matched to a gene. Germline V gene sequence: CDR1 SEHNR, CDR2 FQNEAQ (reference sequence). CDR3 length: 16 residues. The CDR3 is CASSPPEGQGRSEQYF. As DNA, the CDR3 is TGTGCCAGCAGCCCACCCGAGGGACAGGGACGCTCCGAGCAGTACTTC.

This clonotype occurred a few times. The chain has TRBV14 and TRBJ2-2; D is ambiguous. This CDR3 is 15 amino acids long. The V and J ends lost 1 base and 1 base respectively, with 7 bases between them. CDR1 and CDR2 (germline): SGHDN, FVKESK. The CDR3 nucleotides are TGTGCCAGCAGCCAAGTGGGCGGGAACACCGGGGAGCTGTTTTTT. This codes for CASSQVGGNTGELFF.

With respect to this clonotype: This may stem from a read error, because a much larger clone lies one nucleotide away. The chain combines TRBV6-4 with TRBJ1-1; no clear D. The CDR3 loop spans 13 amino acids. The V gene lost 5 bases and the J gene lost 5 bases, with 12 bases spanning the gap. The V gene's germline CDR1 is MRHNA and CDR2 SNTAGT. CDR3: CASSLAYRTEAFF. The CDR3 DNA reads TGTGCCAGCAGTCTAGCTTATCGGACTGAAGCTTTCTTT.